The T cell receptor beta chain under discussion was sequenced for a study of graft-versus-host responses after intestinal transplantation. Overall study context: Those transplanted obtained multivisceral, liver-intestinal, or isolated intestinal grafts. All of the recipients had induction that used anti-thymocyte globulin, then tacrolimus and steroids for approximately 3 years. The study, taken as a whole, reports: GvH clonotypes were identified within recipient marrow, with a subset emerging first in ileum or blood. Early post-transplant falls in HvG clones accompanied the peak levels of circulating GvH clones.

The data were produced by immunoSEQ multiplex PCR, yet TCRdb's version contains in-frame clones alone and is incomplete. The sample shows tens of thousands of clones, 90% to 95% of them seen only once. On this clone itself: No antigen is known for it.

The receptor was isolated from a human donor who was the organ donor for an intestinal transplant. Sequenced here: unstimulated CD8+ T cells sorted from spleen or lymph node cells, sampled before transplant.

The CDR3 DNA sequence: TGTGCCTGGAACTCCGGGGGGGTCTCAGAGACCCAGTACTTC. Its translation: CAWNSGGVSETQYF. The chain combines TRBV30 with TRBJ2-5; TRBD2 matches at 8 bases. Germline-derived CDR1 and CDR2 are GTSNPN and SVGIG (reference sequence). The CDR3 has 14 residues. Trimming cost V 4 bases and J 4 bases; bases outside gene matches: 8.